This TCR beta chain was captured in a study of cytomegalovirus exposure and HLA in healthy donors. Notes on the study in general: It was reported that TCR beta sequences correctly inferred the HLA-A and HLA-B alleles for most subjects. Some V segments (TRBV6-2 and TRBV6-3 among them) were excluded as indistinguishable.

The PCR made use of 60 Vbeta and 13 Jbeta primers. Profiled with immunoSEQ multiplex PCR; TCRdb holds only in-frame clones, not every one. The profile shows 100,000 to 120,000 clones, 83% of them singletons. The ends were cut back, 2 bases at V and 3 bases at J, with 8 bases in the middle. Germline V gives CDR1 SGHKS, CDR2 YYEKEE (reference sequence). The CDR3 has 13 amino acids. Note on this clone: Its antigen remains unknown.

The sequencing input was PBMCs. The TCR originated in a young man in good health and CMV-seronegative. The chain has TRBV5-5 and TRBJ1-1; D remains unclear. The CDR3 nucleotides read TGTGCCAGCAGCTTAAACGGTTACACTGAAGCTTTCTTT. It codes for CASSLNGYTEAFF.